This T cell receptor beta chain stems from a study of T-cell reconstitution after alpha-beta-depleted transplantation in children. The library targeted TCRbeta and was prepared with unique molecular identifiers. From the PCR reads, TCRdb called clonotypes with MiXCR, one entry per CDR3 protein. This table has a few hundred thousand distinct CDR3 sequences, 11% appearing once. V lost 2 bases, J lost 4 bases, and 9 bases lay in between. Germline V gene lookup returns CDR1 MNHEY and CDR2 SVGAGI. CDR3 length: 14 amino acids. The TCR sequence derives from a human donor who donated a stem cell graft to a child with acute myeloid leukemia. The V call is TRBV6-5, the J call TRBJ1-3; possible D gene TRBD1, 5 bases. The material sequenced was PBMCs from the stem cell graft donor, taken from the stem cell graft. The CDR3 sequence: CASSYAGRGNTIYF. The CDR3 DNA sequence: TGTGCCAGCAGTTACGCAGGGCGCGGAAACACCATATATTTT.